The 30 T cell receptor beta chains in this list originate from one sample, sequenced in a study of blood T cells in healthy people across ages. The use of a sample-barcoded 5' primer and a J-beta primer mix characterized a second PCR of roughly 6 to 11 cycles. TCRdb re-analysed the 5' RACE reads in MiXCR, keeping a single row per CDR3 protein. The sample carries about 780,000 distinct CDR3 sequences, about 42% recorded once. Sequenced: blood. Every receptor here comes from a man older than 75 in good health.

The CDR3 loop reads CSASLPGGGIYGYTF. CDR3 bases: TGCAGTGCTTCACTACCAGGGGGCGGGATCTATGGCTACACCTTC. The rearrangement links TRBV20-1 to TRBJ1-2; 8 bases match TRBD1. The germline V gene encodes CDR1 DFQATT and CDR2 SNEGSKA (reference sequence). J was trimmed by 4 bases and V by 5 bases; bases with no gene match: 12. CDR3 length equals 15 residues.

This CDR3 reads CASSSTTRDRNNEQYF. The CDR3 DNA sequence: TGTGCCAGCAGTTCCACTACCCGGGACAGGAACAATGAGCAGTACTTC. The rearrangement links TRBV12-3 or TRBV12-4 to TRBJ2-7; 8 bases match TRBD1. CDR3 length: 16 residues. Trimming at V came to 4 bases and at J to 7 bases, leaving 15 bases not matched to a gene.

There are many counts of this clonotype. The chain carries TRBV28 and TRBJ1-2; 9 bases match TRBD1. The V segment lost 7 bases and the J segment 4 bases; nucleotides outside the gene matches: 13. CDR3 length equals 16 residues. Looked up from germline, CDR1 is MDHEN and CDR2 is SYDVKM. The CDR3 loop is CASTPPRGQGFYGYTF. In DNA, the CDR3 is TGTGCCAGCACCCCCCCCAGGGGACAGGGATTCTATGGCTACACCTTC.

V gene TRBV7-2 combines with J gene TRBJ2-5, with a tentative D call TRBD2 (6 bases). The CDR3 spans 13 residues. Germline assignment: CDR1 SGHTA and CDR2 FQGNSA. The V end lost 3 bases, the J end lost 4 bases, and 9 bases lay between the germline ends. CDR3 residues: CASSFRAGETQYF. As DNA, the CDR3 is TGTGCCAGCAGCTTCCGAGCGGGAGAGACCCAGTACTTC.

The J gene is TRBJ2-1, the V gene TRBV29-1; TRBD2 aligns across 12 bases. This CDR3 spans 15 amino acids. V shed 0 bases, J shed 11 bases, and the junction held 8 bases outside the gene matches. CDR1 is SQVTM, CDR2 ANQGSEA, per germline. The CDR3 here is CSVEDKTSGRNKQFF. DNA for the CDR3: TGCAGCGTTGAAGATAAAACTAGCGGGAGGAATAAGCAGTTCTTC.

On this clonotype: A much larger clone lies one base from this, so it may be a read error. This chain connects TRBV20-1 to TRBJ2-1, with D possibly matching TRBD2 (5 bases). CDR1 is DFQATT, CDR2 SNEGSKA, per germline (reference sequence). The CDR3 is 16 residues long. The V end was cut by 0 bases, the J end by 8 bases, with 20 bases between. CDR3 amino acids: CSARERSGRRYDEQFF. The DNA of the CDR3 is TGCAGTGCTAGAGAAAGGAGCGGCCGGAGGTATGATGAGCAGTTCTTC.

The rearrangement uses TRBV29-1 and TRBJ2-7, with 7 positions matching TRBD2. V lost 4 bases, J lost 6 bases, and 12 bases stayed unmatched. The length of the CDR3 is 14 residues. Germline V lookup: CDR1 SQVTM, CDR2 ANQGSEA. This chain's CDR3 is CSVVAVGGWGEQYF. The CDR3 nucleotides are TGCAGCGTTGTTGCGGTGGGGGGGTGGGGCGAGCAGTACTTC.

The CDR3 spells CASSRTSFSNEQFF. The DNA for the CDR3 is TGTGCCAGCAGCCGGACTAGCTTTTCCAATGAGCAGTTCTTC. The gene calls are TRBV6-5 and TRBJ2-1; TRBD2 aligns across 8 bases. Germline loops: CDR1 MNHEY, CDR2 SVGAGI. J gave up 6 bases and V 6 bases, and 7 bases lay outside the gene matches. The CDR3 loop spans 14 amino acids.

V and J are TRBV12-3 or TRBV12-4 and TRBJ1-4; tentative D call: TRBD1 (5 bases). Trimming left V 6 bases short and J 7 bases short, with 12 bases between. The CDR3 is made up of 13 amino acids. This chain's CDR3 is CASRRDPGEKLFF. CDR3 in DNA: TGTGCCAGCAGACGGGACCCAGGTGAAAAACTGTTTTTT.

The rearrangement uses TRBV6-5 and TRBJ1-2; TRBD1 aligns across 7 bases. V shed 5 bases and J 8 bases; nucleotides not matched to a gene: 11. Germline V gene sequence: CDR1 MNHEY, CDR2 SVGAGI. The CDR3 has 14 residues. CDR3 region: CASSPRTGRQGYTF. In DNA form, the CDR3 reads TGTGCCAGCAGTCCGAGGACAGGTCGGCAAGGCTACACCTTC.

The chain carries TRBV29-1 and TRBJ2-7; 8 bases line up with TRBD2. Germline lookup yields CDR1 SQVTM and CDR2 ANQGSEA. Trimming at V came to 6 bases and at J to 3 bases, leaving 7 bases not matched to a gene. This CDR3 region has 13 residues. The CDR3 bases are TGCAGCGTCGAGGTCACTAGCGGCTACGAGCAGTACTTC. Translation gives CSVEVTSGYEQYF.

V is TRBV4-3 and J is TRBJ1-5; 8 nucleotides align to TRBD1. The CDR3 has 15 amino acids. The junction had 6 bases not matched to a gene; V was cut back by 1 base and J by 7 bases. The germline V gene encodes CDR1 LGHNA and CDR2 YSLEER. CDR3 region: CASSQGTGLIQPQHF. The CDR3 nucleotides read TGCGCCAGCAGCCAAGGGACAGGGCTTATACAGCCCCAGCATTTT.

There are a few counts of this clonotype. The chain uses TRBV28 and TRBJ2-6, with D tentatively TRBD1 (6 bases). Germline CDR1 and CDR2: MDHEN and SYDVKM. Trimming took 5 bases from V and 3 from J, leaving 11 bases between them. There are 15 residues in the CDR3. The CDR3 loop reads CASSATGRGANVLTF. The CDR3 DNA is TGTGCCAGCAGTGCCACAGGGCGTGGGGCCAACGTCCTGACTTTC.

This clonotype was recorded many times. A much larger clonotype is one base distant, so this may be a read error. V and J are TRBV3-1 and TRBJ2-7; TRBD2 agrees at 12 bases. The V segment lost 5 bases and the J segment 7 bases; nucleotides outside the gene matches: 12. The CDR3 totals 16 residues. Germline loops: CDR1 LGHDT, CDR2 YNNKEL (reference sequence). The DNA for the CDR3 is TGTGCCAGCAGCTATTCTAGCGGGAGGGCTTACAATGAGCAGTACTTC. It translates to CASSYSSGRAYNEQYF.

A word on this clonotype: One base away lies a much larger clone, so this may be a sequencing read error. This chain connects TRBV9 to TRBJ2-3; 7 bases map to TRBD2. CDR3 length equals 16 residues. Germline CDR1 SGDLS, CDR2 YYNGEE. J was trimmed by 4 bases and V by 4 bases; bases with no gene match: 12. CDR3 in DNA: TGTGCCAGCAGCCCCCGTGCGAGCGGGATCGCAGATACGCAGTATTTT. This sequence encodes CASSPRASGIADTQYF.

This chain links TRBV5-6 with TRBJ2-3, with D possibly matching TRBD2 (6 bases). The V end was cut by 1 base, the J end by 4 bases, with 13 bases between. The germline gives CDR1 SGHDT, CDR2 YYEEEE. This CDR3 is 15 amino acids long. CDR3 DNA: TGTGCCAGCAGCTTGATCACGGGAGTGGCAGATACGCAGTATTTT. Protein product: CASSLITGVADTQYF.

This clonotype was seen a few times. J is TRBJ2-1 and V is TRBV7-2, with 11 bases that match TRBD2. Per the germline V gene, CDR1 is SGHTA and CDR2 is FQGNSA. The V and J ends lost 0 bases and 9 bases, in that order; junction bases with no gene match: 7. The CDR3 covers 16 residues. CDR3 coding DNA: TGTGCCAGCAGCTTAGCGCTGACTAGCGGGGACCTTGAGCAGTTCTTC. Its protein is CASSLALTSGDLEQFF.

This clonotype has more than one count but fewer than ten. CDR3 bases: TGCAGCGTTGACTCGGAGAGCACAGATACGCAGTATTTT. It yields the protein CSVDSESTDTQYF. The V gene is TRBV29-1, the J gene TRBJ2-3; no reliable D call. Germline CDR1 reads SQVTM; CDR2 reads ANQGSEA. Trimming removed 3 bases from V and 0 bases from J, with 7 bases in between. The length of the CDR3 is 13 residues.

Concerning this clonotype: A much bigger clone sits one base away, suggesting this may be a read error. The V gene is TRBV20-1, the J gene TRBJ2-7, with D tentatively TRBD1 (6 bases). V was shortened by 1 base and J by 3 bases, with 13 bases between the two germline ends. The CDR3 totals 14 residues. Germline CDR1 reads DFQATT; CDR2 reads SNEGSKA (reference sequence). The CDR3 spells CSARGDATGYEQYF. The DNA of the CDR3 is TGCAGTGCTAGAGGTGACGCGACAGGCTACGAGCAGTACTTC.

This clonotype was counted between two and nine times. CDR3 residues: CSAHLGTYNEQFF. CDR3 sequence (DNA): TGCAGTGCTCATCTGGGGACTTACAATGAGCAGTTCTTC. The rearrangement joins TRBV20-1 to TRBJ2-1, with D possibly being TRBD2 (6 bases). Germline assignment: CDR1 DFQATT and CDR2 SNEGSKA (reference sequence). Trimming removed 5 bases from V and 4 bases from J, with 12 bases in between. This CDR3 comprises 13 residues.

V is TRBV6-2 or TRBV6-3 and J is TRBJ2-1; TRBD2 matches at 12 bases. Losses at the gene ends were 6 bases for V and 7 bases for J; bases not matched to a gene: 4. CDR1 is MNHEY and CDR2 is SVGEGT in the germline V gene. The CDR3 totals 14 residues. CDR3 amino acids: CASRTSGRRNEQFF. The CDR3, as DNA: TGTGCCAGCAGAACTAGCGGGAGGAGGAATGAGCAGTTCTTC.

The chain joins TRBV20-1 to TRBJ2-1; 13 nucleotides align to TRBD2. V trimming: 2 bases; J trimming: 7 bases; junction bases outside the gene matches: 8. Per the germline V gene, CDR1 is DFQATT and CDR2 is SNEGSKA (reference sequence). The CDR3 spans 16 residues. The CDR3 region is CSARLTSGGALNEQFF. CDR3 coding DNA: TGCAGTGCTAGACTCACTAGCGGGGGGGCCCTGAATGAGCAGTTCTTC.

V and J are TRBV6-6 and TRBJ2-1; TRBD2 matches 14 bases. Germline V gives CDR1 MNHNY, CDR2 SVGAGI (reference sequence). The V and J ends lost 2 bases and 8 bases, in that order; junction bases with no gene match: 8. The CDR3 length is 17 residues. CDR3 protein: CASSYPTSGGAGDEQFF. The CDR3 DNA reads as TGTGCCAGCAGTTACCCGACTAGCGGGGGGGCCGGGGATGAGCAGTTCTTC.

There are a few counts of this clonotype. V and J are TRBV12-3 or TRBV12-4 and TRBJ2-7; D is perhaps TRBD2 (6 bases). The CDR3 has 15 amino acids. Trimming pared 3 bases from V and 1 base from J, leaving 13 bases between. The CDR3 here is CASSLSGLRSYEQYF. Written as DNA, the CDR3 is TGTGCCAGCAGTTTGAGCGGGTTAAGGTCCTACGAGCAGTACTTC.

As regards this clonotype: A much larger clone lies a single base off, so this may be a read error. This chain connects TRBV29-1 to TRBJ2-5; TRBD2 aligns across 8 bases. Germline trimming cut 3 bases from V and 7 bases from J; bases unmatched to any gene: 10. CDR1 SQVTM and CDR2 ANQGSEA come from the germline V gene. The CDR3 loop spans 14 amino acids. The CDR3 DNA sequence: TGCAGCGTTGATCAAGCGGGAGTTTCAGGGACCCAGTACTTC. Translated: CSVDQAGVSGTQYF.

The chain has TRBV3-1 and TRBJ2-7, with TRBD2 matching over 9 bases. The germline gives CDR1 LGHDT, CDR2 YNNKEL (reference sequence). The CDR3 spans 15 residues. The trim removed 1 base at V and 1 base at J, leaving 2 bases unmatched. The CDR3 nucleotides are TGTGCCAGCAGCCAAGTAGCGGGAGTATCCTACGAGCAGTACTTC. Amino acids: CASSQVAGVSYEQYF.

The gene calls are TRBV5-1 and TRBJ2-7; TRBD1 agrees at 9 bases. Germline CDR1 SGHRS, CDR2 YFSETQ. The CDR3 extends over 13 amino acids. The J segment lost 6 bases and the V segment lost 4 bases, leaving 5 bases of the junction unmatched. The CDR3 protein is CASSRDRVREQYF. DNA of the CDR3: TGCGCCAGCAGCCGGGACAGGGTCCGCGAGCAGTACTTC.

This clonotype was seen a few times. CDR3 residues: CASSLWVVGGEQYF. In nucleotides, the CDR3 is TGTGCCAGCAGTTTGTGGGTAGTCGGAGGCGAGCAGTACTTC. This chain uses TRBV12-3 or TRBV12-4 with TRBJ2-7, with D possibly matching TRBD2 (5 bases). The CDR3 is 14 residues long. V lost 3 bases and J 6 bases, leaving 15 bases between the germline ends.

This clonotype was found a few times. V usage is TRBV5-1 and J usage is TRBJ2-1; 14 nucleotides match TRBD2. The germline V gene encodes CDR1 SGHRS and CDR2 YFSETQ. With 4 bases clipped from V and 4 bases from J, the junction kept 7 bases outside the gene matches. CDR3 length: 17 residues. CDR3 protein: CASSRGGLAGVYNEQFF. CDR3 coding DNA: TGCGCCAGCAGCCGCGGGGGACTAGCGGGGGTATACAATGAGCAGTTCTTC. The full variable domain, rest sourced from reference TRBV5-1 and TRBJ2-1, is KAGVTQTPRYLIKTRGQQVTLSCSPISGHRSVSWYQQTPGQGLQFLFEYFSETQRNKGNFPGRFSGRQFSNSRSEMNVSTLELGDSALYLCASSRGGLAGVYNEQFFGPGTRLTVL.

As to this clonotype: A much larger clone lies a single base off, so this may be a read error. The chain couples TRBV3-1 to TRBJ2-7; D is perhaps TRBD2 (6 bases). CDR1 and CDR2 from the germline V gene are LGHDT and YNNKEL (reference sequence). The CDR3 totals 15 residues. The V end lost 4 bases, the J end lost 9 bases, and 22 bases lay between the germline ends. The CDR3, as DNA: TGTGCCAGCAGCCCTGGACCGGGACTTCGGGCAGGGCAGTACTTC. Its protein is CASSPGPGLRAGQYF.